This T cell receptor (beta chain) originates from a study of T-cell memory formation after mild COVID-19. Whole-study results and caveats: Day 37-peaking second-wave clones had unconfirmed SARS-CoV-2 specificity.

The CDR3 length is 15 residues. CDR1 SGHDT and CDR2 YYEEEE come from the germline V gene. V was trimmed by 3 bases and J by 3 bases, leaving 15 bases between them. Each CDR3 protein is one row after TCRdb ran MiXCR on the 5' RACE reads. This table has roughly 130,000 distinct CDR3 sequences, approximately 15% appearing once. Regarding this clonotype: The antigen remains unidentified.

This sequence originates from an adult woman who had mild COVID-19 (a few samples of this study predate the infection). Cell type and time point are not known. Specimen: PBMCs or a T cell subset sorted from them (not recorded which). This chain connects TRBV5-6 to TRBJ1-2, with D perhaps TRBD1 (6 bases). CDR3 protein: CASSWVAGEDYGYTF. For the CDR3, the DNA is TGTGCCAGCAGCTGGGTGGCAGGGGAGGACTATGGCTACACCTTC.